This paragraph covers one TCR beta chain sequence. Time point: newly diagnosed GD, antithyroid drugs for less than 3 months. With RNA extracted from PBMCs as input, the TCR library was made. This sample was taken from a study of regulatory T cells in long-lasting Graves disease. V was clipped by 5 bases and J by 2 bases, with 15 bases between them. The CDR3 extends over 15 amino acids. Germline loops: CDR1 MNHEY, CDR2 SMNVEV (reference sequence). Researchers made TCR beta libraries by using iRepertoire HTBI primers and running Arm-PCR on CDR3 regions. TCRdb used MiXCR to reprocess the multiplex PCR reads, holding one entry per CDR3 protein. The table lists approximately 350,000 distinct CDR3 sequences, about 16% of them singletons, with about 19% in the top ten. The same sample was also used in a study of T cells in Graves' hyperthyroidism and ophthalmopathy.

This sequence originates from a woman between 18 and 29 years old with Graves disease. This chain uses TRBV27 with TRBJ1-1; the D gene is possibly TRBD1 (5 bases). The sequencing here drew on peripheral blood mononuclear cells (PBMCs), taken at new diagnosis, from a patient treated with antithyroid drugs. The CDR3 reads CASSLGGAGNTEAFF. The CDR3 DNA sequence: TGTGCCAGCAGTCTCGGCGGGGCGGGAAACACTGAAGCTTTCTTT.